Below are 15 T cell receptor beta chains sequenced from a single sample in a study of CD8 T cells in Susac syndrome (dated by TCRdb to between 2017 and 2020). The method was the immunoSEQ multiplex PCR assay. RNA was extracted using the RNeasy kit, and roughly 0.45 to 1 ug of the RNA was reverse transcribed with random hexamers. Clones were called with MiXCR by TCRdb after fastp trimmed the public reads at Q25, and only in-frame beta chains were retained. Rows matching on CDR3 protein sequence are summarized as one entry with the most common DNA and genes. Across this sample there are about 70,000 distinct CDR3 sequences, with over 90% seen only once. The biggest ten clones account for about 0.25% of the sample. Input material: CD8+ T cells from PBMCs. These TCRs come from a human donor in good health.

The rearrangement uses TRBV28 and TRBJ2-3; 11 bases fit TRBD2. Germline CDR1 MDHEN, CDR2 SYDVKM. The CDR3 is made up of 17 amino acids. With 6 bases clipped from V and 5 bases from J, the junction kept 13 bases outside the gene matches. The CDR3 loop is CASSSQLAGATIDTQYF. In nucleotides, the CDR3 is TGTGCCAGCAGCTCCCAACTAGCGGGGGCTACTATAGATACGCAGTATTTT.

The chain joins TRBV5-6 to TRBJ1-1, with 9 bases matching TRBD1. This CDR3 region has 16 residues. The germline V gene encodes CDR1 SGHDT and CDR2 YYEEEE. V was clipped by 0 bases and J by 3 bases; unmatched bases: 6. The CDR3, as DNA: TGTGCCAGCAGCTTGGCTAACAGGGGGCCGGACACTGAAGCTTTCTTT. It yields the protein CASSLANRGPDTEAFF.

The genes are TRBV4-3 and TRBJ1-1; weak D call: TRBD1 (6 bases). Germline CDR1 is LGHNA and CDR2 is YSLEER. The V gene lost 0 bases and the J gene lost 0 bases, with 14 bases spanning the gap. The CDR3 extends over 17 amino acids. As DNA, the CDR3 is TGCGCCAGCAGCCAAGATAGAGGGGACACTTTGAACACTGAAGCTTTCTTT. This translates into CASSQDRGDTLNTEAFF.

The chain combines TRBV7-8 with TRBJ2-1, with 8 bases fitting TRBD1. Per germline, CDR1 SGHVS and CDR2 FQNEAQ. V lost 5 bases, J lost 5 bases, and 11 bases stayed unmatched. The CDR3 spans 16 residues. In DNA, the CDR3 is TGTGCCAGCAGCAACCCGACAGGGGATTTGAACAATGAGCAGTTCTTC. Its translation is CASSNPTGDLNNEQFF. Filled out from reference TRBV7-8 and TRBJ2-1, the complete variable domain reads GAGVSQSPRYKVAKRGQDVALRCDPISGHVSLFWYQQALGQGPEFLTYFQNEAQLDKSGLPSDRFFAERPEGSVSTLKIQRTQQEDSAVYLCASSNPTGDLNNEQFFGPGTRLTVL.

J is TRBJ2-3 and V is TRBV5-4, with D perhaps matching TRBD1 (5 bases). V was pared by 6 bases and J by 0 bases, with 8 bases between. Per germline, CDR1 SGHNT and CDR2 YYREEE (reference sequence). The CDR3 covers 13 residues. This CDR3 is CASMGRSTDTQYF. The DNA for the CDR3 is TGTGCCAGCATGGGGCGAAGCACAGATACGCAGTATTTT.

The rearrangement joins TRBV23-1 to TRBJ2-3; D possibly matches TRBD1 or TRBD2 (5 bases each). TRBV23-1 is flagged as an ORF with uncertain function. CDR3 length equals 15 residues. Trimming removed 2 bases at V and 4 bases at J, with 13 bases between. CDR3 bases: TGCGCCAGCAGTCAAGAGGGGCATAAGGCAGATACGCAGTATTTT. This sequence encodes CASSQEGHKADTQYF.

The chain links TRBV15 to TRBJ1-1; 7 positions match TRBD1. Trimming cost V 0 bases and J 1 base; bases outside gene matches: 14. This CDR3 contains 19 residues. CDR1 is LNHNV, CDR2 YYDKDF, per germline (reference sequence). The CDR3: CATSRDPGTALAENTEAFF. The CDR3 nucleotides read TGTGCCACCAGCAGAGATCCCGGGACAGCCCTTGCGGAGAACACTGAAGCTTTCTTT.

This clonotype was picked up one time. This chain uses TRBV12-3 or TRBV12-4 with TRBJ2-2; D is undetermined. This CDR3 has 15 residues. Trimming took 1 base from V and 2 from J, leaving 8 bases between them. CDR3: CASSLGPSNTGELFF. For the CDR3, the DNA is TGTGCCAGCAGTTTAGGTCCCTCCAACACCGGGGAGCTGTTTTTT.

This chain links TRBV5-1 with TRBJ1-2; no clear D gene. With 0 bases removed from V and 6 bases from J, the gap between germline ends came to 0 bases. Germline lookup yields CDR1 SGHRS and CDR2 YFSETQ. The CDR3 is made up of 10 amino acids. The CDR3 is CASSLDGYTF. CDR3 coding DNA: TGCGCCAGCAGCTTGGATGGCTACACCTTC.

The rearrangement links TRBV9 to TRBJ1-2; D remains unclear. Germline assignment: CDR1 SGDLS and CDR2 YYNGEE. The CDR3 length is 13 residues. V dropped 4 bases and J dropped 2 bases, with 9 bases sitting between them. The CDR3 sequence is CASSPTQNYGYTF. Written as DNA, the CDR3 is TGTGCCAGCAGCCCCACACAGAACTATGGCTACACCTTC.

The DNA for the CDR3 is TGTGCCAGCAGCCAAGATCCCAGGGAGGGCGGGGAGCTGTTTTTT. As protein: CASSQDPREGGELFF. The chain employs TRBV3-1 and TRBJ2-2; 7 bases agree with TRBD2. The V gene end was trimmed by 0 bases and the J gene end by 7 bases; junction bases not matched to a gene: 5. CDR1 LGHDT and CDR2 YNNKEL come from the germline V gene (reference sequence). The CDR3 runs 15 residues. The complete variable domain, with remaining parts taken from reference TRBV3-1 and TRBJ2-2, reads DTAVSQTPKYLVTQMGNDKSIKCEQNLGHDTMYWYKQDSKKFLKIMFSYNNKELIINETVPNRFSPKSPDKAHLNLHINSLELGDSAVYFCASSQDPREGGELFFGEGSRLTVL.

The V and J genes are TRBV19 and TRBJ1-4; weak D call: TRBD1 (6 bases). The germline V gene encodes CDR1 LNHDA and CDR2 SQIVND (reference sequence). This CDR3 spans 15 amino acids. Trimming shortened V by 6 bases and J by 2 bases, and 13 bases separated the two germline ends. This chain's CDR3 is CASRPGASTNEKLFF. The CDR3, as DNA: TGTGCCAGTAGACCGGGGGCGTCCACTAATGAAAAACTGTTTTTT. The full variable domain, with the rest looked up from reference TRBV19 and TRBJ1-4, is DGGITQSPKYLFRKEGQNVTLSCEQNLNHDAMYWYRQDPGQGLRLIYYSQIVNDFQKGDIAEGYSVSREKKESFPLTVTSAQKNPTAFYLCASRPGASTNEKLFFGSGTQLSVL.

This clonotype appeared a single time. The chain couples TRBV29-1 to TRBJ2-5; D unclear. V lost 3 bases and J 5 bases, leaving 13 bases between the germline ends. The CDR3 totals 13 residues. Per germline, CDR1 SQVTM and CDR2 ANQGSEA. In DNA, the CDR3 is TGCAGCGTTGATCAGGCCGGCAGGGAGACCCAGTACTTC. Amino acid sequence: CSVDQAGRETQYF. The whole variable domain, filled in from reference TRBV29-1 and TRBJ2-5, reads SAVISQKPSRDICQRGTSLTIQCQVDSQVTMMFWYRQQPGQSLTLIATANQGSEATYESGFVIDKFPISRPNLTFSTLTVSNMSPEDSSIYLCSVDQAGRETQYFGPGTRLLVL.

This sequence joins TRBV12-3 or TRBV12-4 and TRBJ2-1; 7 bases are a match to TRBD2. The V segment lost 7 bases and the J segment 10 bases; nucleotides outside the gene matches: 16. The CDR3 sequence is 15 residues long. CDR3 region: CASNNQDAGVEEQFF. CDR3 coding DNA: TGTGCCAGCAACAACCAAGACGCGGGGGTGGAGGAGCAGTTCTTC.

V and J are TRBV12-3 or TRBV12-4 and TRBJ2-5; 11 bases agree with TRBD2. Trimming at V came to 4 bases and at J to 2 bases, leaving 12 bases not matched to a gene. This CDR3 is 18 amino acids long. CDR3 residues: CASSSSMTSGALQETQYF. The CDR3 coding sequence is TGTGCCAGCAGTTCCTCCATGACTAGCGGGGCCCTTCAAGAGACCCAGTACTTC.